Reported below is one T cell receptor (beta chain). It has no known antigen specificity. The sample holds no much larger clone one base away, and base qualities are not on file. The CDR3 has 12 amino acids, counting the end cysteine and phenylalanine. CDR3 DNA only is kept here, 36 bases in frame from base 1. From the germline V gene, CDR1 is SQVTM and CDR2 is ANQGSEA. V lost 6 bases and J lost 0 bases; the stretch between them is 8 bases long. The data stem from a study of CD8+ T cells in alopecia areata (dated by TCRdb to the late 2010s). With respect to the entire study: The treated patients took part in an open-label pilot trial in which moderate-to-severe alopecia areata was treated with oral tofacitinib at 5 to 10 mg twice daily. Patients received tofacitinib for 6 to 18 months and were then followed off drug for 6 months to check for delayed response and recurrence. Disease severity in treated patients was measured with the SALT score, which quantifies the percentage of affected scalp surface area. High-throughput TCRbeta sequencing was used to examine T cell clonal expansion in alopecia areata in both the C3H/HeJ mouse model and human patients. On the human side, TCRbeta sequencing was run on scalp tissue and on sorted CD4+ and CD8+ peripheral blood T cells from healthy controls and from alopecia areata patients with either patchy or totalis/universalis disease. Tofacitinib-treated patients had biopsies at baseline and at 4 and 24 weeks of treatment, with a later scalp biopsy in several patients. Scalp clonality was compared across normal scalp (n=4), patchy alopecia areata scalp (n=8), and alopecia totalis/universalis scalp (n=8). RNA came from the PAXgene miRNA kit for fixed scalp, the miRNeasy kit for PBMCs, and the RNeasy kit for mouse skin. immunoSEQ multiplex PCR using 35 Vbeta forward primers and 13 Jbeta reverse primers was used to amplify TCRbeta CDR3 regions. Study-wide findings and limitations: Many expanded lesional clones were found to persist in scalp and blood during tofacitinib treatment, and relapse after treatment cessation may be partly explained by this persistence. TCR sequences shared between patients were less clear than in mice, possibly partly because of HLA diversity in the patient population. Scalp clonality and the number of expanded CD8+ clones among the top 100 scalp clones were significantly decreased by tofacitinib. Because the treated cohort was small and had only one nonresponder, larger studies are needed to examine links between baseline CD8+ expansion and response. Compared with normal scalp, lesional scalp, particularly in alopecia totalis/universalis, had higher clonality and more expanded CD8+ clones, which suggests antigenic drive. Resident alphabeta T cells in normal human skin are also sequenced, complicating scalp TCR repertoire analysis, unlike mouse skin dominated by gammadelta T cells.

Library construction relied on the immunoSEQ multiplex PCR assay. To provide template for TCR sequencing, every sample had RNA extracted and reverse transcribed into cDNA. SuperScript III was used to make first-strand cDNA, primed with a 2:1 mix of oligo-dT and random hexamers. A synthetic immune receptor repertoire was used to measure amplification bias, and any remaining bias was corrected computationally. In the original analysis: Raw reads were preprocessed to remove errors, and CDR3 was defined according to IMGT conventions as the region from the conserved cysteine to phenylalanine. Clonality was computed by normalizing Shannon entropy by log2 of the number of productive unique TCRs and subtracting the result from 1. Whether each scalp clone was CD4 or CD8 was inferred by checking scalp TCRbeta sequences against the CD4 and CD8 repertoires from sorted blood. TCRdb carries this immuneACCESS record with in-frame sequences only. Its versions omit some clonotypes, under half of them owing to an unresolved V gene in the studies checked, with the rest unexplained. V and J calls and clone size are copied from that table; D and trimming were computed from the DNA. Within this sample are around 270,000 clones, with about 62% of them counted one time only. The ten most abundant clones make up more than 1.5% of the sample.

In the paper's terms, the time point label means: about 25 weeks on oral tofacitinib. Reading the label with the study, this specimen's treatment or condition is: oral pan-JAK inhibitor, 5-10 mg twice daily. Lesional scalp punch biopsies and peripheral blood were obtained from alopecia areata patients. PBMCs were isolated by density centrifugation and stained for CD3, CD4 and CD8, after which CD4+ and CD8+ T cells were sorted on a FACSAria. The chain is made from TRBV29-1 and TRBJ2-5; the D gene is possibly TRBD1, with 5 bases matching. The source is a human donor with alopecia areata. The specimen comprised CD4+ T cells sorted from blood, sampled at week 24, from a patient treated with tofacitinib. The CDR3 in this case is CSVAGNQETQYF. The DNA reads as follows: TGCAGCGTGGCAGGGAACCAAGAGACCCAGTACTTC. The entire variable domain, with the stretches around the CDR3 drawn from the reference TRBV29-1 and TRBJ2-5 proteins, is SAVISQKPSRDICQRGTSLTIQCQVDSQVTMMFWYRQQPGQSLTLIATANQGSEATYESGFVIDKFPISRPNLTFSTLTVSNMSPEDSSIYLCSVAGNQETQYFGPGTRLLVL.